This entry lists 14 T cell receptor delta chains sequenced from one sample in a study of gamma delta lymphoproliferative disorders and STAT genes. Genomic DNA from isolated PBMCs served as the sequencing template. TCRdb re-called clones from the multiplex PCR reads via CATT. The profile covers around 3,700 delta-chain clones, with around 1% appearing a single time and roughly 25% taken by the ten largest. The sample was blood. These receptors were obtained from a human donor in good health.

This clone was seen only a few times. TCRdb attributes to this sequence the protein of a much larger clone, which differs from the DNA translation at residue 5; a read error is likely, and the protein displayed is translated from the DNA. This chain links TRDV2 with TRDJ1; 9 bases match TRDD3. The germline gives CDR1 GEAIGNYY, CDR2 EKD. The J segment lost 4 bases and the V segment lost 3 bases, leaving 11 bases of the junction unmatched. This CDR3 has 16 residues. The CDR3 DNA sequence: TGTGCCTGTGACGCCGTGGGGGGGATACACCGCGATAAACTCATCTTT. Amino acids: CACDAVGGIHRDKLIF.

This clone was counted between two and nine times. This DNA translates differently at residue 13 from the TCRdb protein, which is that of a much larger clone; a read error is likely, and the protein shown is the DNA's own translation. V usage is TRDV2 and J usage is TRDJ1, with TRDD3 matching over 9 bases. The CDR3 covers 17 residues. The germline CDR1 and CDR2 sequences are GEAIGNYY and EKD. In nucleotides, the CDR3 is TGTGCCTGTGACTCCCTATTGGGGGATAGTTACACCAATAAACTCATCTTT. This codes for CACDSLLGDSYTNKLIF.

Points on this clone: The protein TCRdb lists belongs to a much larger clone and differs from this DNA's translation at residue 9, which points to a read error; the protein shown is made from the DNA. The chain employs TRDV2 and TRDJ3, with no clear D. The CDR3 covers 21 residues. CDR1 GEAIGNYY and CDR2 EKD come from the germline V gene. V lost 3 bases and J lost 1, with 24 bases in between. The CDR3 sequence: CACDFADVRILTSWDTRQMFF. The CDR3 region has the DNA TGTGCCTGTGACTTTGCAGACGTTCGGATCTTAACTTCCTGGGACACCCGACAGATGTTTTTC.

Concerning this clone: TCRdb's protein, taken from a much larger clone, differs from this DNA's translation at residue 9, likely owing to a read error; the protein displayed comes from the DNA. The genes are TRDV2 and TRDJ1, with 8 bases identical to TRDD3. J gave up 2 bases and V 6 bases, and 13 bases lay outside the gene matches. The germline CDR1 and CDR2 sequences are GEAIGNYY and EKD. The CDR3 is made up of 16 amino acids. CDR3 sequence reads: CACKAVGDAGTDKLIF. The CDR3 nucleotides are TGTGCCTGTAAAGCGGTGGGGGATGCGGGAACCGATAAACTCATCTTT.

This clone was picked up a small number of times. Mismatch with germline at one junction end may stem from a read error. This chain uses TRAV38-2/DV8 with TRDJ2; D is ambiguous. The CDR3 loop spans 14 amino acids. Germline CDR1 and CDR2: TSESDYY and QEAYKQQN. CDR3: CAFISASGNTPLIF. The CDR3 DNA reads as TGTGCTTTCATCAGTGCTTCAGGAAACACACCTCTTATCTTT.

This clone was seen more than once but under ten times. TCRdb assigns this DNA the protein of a much larger clone, which departs from its translation at residue 11; this likely reflects a read error, and the protein shown comes from translating the DNA. The same CDR3 arises from other DNA sequences in this sample as well. CDR3 sequence: CACDGLGDNTGKLIF. CDR3 sequence (DNA): TGTGCCTGTGACGGTCTAGGGGATAACACCGGTAAACTCATCTTT. This chain uses TRDV2 with TRDJ1; 7 bases map to TRDD3. CDR3 length: 15 amino acids. Germline CDR1 and CDR2: GEAIGNYY and EKD.

The sample holds a few counts of this clone. Translating this DNA gives a protein that differs at residue 3 from the TCRdb one, which belongs to a much larger clone; a read error is likely, and the protein shown is this translation. The chain joins TRDV2 to TRDJ1; the match to TRDD3 covers 13 bases. The CDR3 spans 19 residues. Per germline, CDR1 GEAIGNYY and CDR2 EKD. CDR3 region: CAYDTLLGDTLGGTDKLIF. As DNA, the CDR3 is TGTGCCTATGACACTCTACTGGGGGATACGCTTGGGGGGACCGATAAACTCATCTTT.

On this clone itself: The TCRdb protein, from a much larger clone, departs from this DNA's translation at residue 4, likely by read error; the protein shown derives from the DNA. The V gene remains uncalled, whereas the J gene is TRDJ1; no DNA check was done on the table's D call, TRDD3. CDR3 size: 18 residues. The CDR3 region has the DNA TGTGCCTGTTACACCCTGCCGGGTGGGCAGAAAGTGGCCGATAAACTCATCTTT. This encodes CACYTLPGGQKVADKLIF.

About this clone: This sequence is one base from a far larger clone and is likely a read error. Other DNA variants within this sample encode the same CDR3. The CDR3 sequence is CACDQIHYTDKLIF. As DNA, the CDR3 is TGTGCCTGTGACCAGATACATTACACCGATAAACTCATCTTC. The genes are TRDV2 and TRDJ1; tentatively, D is TRDD3 (5 bases). Looked up from germline, CDR1 is GEAIGNYY and CDR2 is EKD. CDR3 length: 14 residues.

This chain links TRDV2 with TRDJ1; 13 positions match TRDD3. Losses at the gene ends were 3 bases for V and 2 bases for J; bases not matched to a gene: 11. There are 18 residues in the CDR3. Germline CDR1 GEAIGNYY, CDR2 EKD. CDR3 loop: CACDSITGGYAETDKLIF. For the CDR3, the DNA is TGTGCCTGTGACTCGATTACTGGGGGATACGCGGAGACCGATAAACTCATCTTT.

This clone occurred once. Here the J gene is TRDJ2 and the V gene is not called; TRDD3, the table's D call, lacks a check against the DNA. The CDR3 is made up of 20 amino acids. The CDR3 nucleotides read TGTGCTCTTGGTTCCTTTTGGGGGATATTAAGAGAGTCTTTGACAGCACAACTCTTCTTT. This gives the protein CALGSFWGILRESLTAQLFF.

As to this clone: TCRdb has a much larger clone's protein, which differs at residue 16 from the translation of this DNA, likely because of a read error; what is shown is the protein translated from the DNA. This chain connects TRDV2 to TRDJ1, with a tentative D call TRDD3 (6 bases). The CDR3 totals 17 residues. The V gene's germline CDR1 is GEAIGNYY and CDR2 EKD. As DNA, the CDR3 is TGTGCCTGTGACCCGGTTATGGGGGGTCGGTACACCGATAAACTCACCTTT. Residues: CACDPVMGGRYTDKLTF.

Comment on this clone: Since a far larger clone is one base different, this is likely a read error. Other nucleotide sequences in the sample specify the same CDR3. The chain recombines TRDV2 with TRDJ1; 13 bases agree with TRDD3. CDR3 length equals 23 residues. Looked up from germline, CDR1 is GEAIGNYY and CDR2 is EKD. CDR3 nucleotides: TGTGCCTGTGACACCATACTGGGGGATACGCGGGGCGCGGGTTTAGGTGACACTGATAAACTCATCTTT. It codes for CACDTILGDTRGAGLGDTDKLIF.

To note about this clone: TCRdb lists the protein of a much larger clone for this DNA, which differs at residue 5, so this is likely a read error; the protein given here is translated from the DNA itself. V and J are TRDV2 and TRDJ1; possible D gene TRDD3, 5 bases. CDR1 is GEAIGNYY, CDR2 EKD, per germline. The V end was cut by 2 bases, the J end by 4 bases, with 31 bases between. This CDR3 is 20 amino acids long. The CDR3 DNA sequence: TGTGCCTGTGACATCGTGTCAGGGGGCCAATTGGATGTACCACTCGATAAACTCATCTTT. Translation: CACDIVSGGQLDVPLDKLIF.